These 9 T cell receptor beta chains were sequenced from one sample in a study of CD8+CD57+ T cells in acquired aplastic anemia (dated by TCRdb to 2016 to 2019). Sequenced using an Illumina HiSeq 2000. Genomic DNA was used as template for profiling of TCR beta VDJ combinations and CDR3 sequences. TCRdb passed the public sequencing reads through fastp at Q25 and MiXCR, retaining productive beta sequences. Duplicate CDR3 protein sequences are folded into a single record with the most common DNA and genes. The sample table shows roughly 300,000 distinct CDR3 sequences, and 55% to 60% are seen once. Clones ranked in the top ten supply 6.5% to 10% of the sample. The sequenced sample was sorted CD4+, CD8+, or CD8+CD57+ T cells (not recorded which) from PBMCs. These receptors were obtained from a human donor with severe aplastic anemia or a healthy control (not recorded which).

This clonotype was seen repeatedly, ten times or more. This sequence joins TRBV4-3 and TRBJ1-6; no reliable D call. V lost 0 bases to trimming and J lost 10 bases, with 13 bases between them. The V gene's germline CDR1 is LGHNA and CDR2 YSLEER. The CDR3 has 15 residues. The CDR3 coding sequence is TGCGCCAGCAGCCAAGATCGAGCTGCTGACTCACCCCTCCACTTT. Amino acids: CASSQDRAADSPLHF.

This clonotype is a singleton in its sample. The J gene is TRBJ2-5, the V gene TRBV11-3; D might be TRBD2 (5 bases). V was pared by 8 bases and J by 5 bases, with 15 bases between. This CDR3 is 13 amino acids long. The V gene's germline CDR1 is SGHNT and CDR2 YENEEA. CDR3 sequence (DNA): TGTGCCAGCGGTCGGGATTTTATGGAGACCCAGTACTTC. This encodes CASGRDFMETQYF.

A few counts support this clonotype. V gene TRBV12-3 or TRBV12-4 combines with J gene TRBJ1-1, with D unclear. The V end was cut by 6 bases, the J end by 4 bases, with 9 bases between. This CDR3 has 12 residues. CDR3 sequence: CASSLAPTEAFF. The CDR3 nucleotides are TGTGCCAGCAGCCTCGCACCCACTGAAGCTTTCTTT.

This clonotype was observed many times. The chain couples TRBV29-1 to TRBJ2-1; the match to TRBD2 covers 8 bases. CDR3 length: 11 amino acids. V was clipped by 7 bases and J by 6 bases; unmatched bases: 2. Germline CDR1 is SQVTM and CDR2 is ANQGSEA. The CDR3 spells CSAGLANEQFF. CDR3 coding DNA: TGCAGCGCCGGACTAGCCAATGAGCAGTTCTTC.

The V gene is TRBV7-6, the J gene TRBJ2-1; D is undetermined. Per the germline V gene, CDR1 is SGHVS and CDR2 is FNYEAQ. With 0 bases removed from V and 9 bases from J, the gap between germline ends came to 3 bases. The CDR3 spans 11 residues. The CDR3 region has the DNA TGTGCCAGCAGCTTAGCGAGTGAGCAGTTCTTC. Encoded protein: CASSLASEQFF. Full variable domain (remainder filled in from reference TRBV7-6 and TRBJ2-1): GAGVSQSPRYKVTKRGQDVALRCDPISGHVSLYWYRQALGQGPEFLTYFNYEAQQDKSGLPNDRFSAERPEGSISTLTIQRTEQRDSAMYRCASSLASEQFFGPGTRLTVL.

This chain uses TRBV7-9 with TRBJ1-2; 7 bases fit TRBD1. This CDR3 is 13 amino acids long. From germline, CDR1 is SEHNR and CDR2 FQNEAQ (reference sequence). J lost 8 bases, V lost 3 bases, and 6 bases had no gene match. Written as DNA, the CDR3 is TGTGCCAGCAGCTTCCGGGACAGTTTGGGCTACACCTTC. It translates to CASSFRDSLGYTF.

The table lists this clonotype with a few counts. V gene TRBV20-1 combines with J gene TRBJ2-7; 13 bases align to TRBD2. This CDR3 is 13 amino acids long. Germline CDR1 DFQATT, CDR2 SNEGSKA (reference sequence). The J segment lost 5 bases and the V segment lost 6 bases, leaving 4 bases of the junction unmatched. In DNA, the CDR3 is TGCAGTGCGACGACTAGCGGGAGGAACGAGCAGTACTTC. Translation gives CSATTSGRNEQYF.

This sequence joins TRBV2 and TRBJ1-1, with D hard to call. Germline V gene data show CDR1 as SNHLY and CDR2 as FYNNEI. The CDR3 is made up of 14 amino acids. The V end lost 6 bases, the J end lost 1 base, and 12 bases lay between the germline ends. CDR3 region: CASSLRARNTEAFF. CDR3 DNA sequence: TGTGCCAGCAGCCTAAGGGCGCGGAACACTGAAGCTTTCTTT.

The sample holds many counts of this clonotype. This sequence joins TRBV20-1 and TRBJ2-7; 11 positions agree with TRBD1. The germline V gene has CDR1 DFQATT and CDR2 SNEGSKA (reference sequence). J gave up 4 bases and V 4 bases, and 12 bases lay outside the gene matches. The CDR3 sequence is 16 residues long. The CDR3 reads CSANPGRDRGEYEQYF. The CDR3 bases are TGCAGTGCTAACCCCGGCCGGGACAGGGGGGAATACGAGCAGTACTTC.